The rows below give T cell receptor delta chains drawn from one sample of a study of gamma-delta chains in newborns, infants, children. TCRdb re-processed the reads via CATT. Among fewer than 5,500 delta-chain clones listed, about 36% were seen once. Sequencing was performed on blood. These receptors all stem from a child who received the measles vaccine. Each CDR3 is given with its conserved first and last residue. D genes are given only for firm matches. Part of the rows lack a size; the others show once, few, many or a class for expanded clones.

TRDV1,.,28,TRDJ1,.,CALGELHPDLLPIYLPPSYPTGGYKLIF,TGTGCTCTTGGGGAACTTCACCCGGACCTCCTCCCCATTTACCTCCCACCTTCCTACCCTACTGGGGGTTATAAACTCATCTTT
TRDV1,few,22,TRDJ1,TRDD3,CALGELGLPHWGIREDTDKLIF,TGTGCTCTTGGGGAACTTGGCCTTCCCCACTGGGGGATACGAGAGGACACCGATAAACTCATCTTT
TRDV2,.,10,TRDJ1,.,CAYLGNKLIF,TGTGCCTATCTGGGAAATAAACTCATCTTT
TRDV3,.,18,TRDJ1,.,CALIPTPGGSPYTDKLIF,TGTGCCCTTATTCCTACCCCTGGGGGCTCCCCGTACACCGATAAACTCATCTTT
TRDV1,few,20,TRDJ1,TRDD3,CALGELGPFGGIRDTDKLIF,TGTGCTCTTGGGGAACTTGGGCCCTTTGGGGGGATACGGGACACCGATAAACTCATCTTT
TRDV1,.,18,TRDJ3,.,CALGELAPDPWDTRQMFF,TGTGCTCTTGGGGAACTGGCACCCGACCCCTGGGACACCCGACAGATGTTTTTC
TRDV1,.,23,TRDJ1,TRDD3,CALGELDTLLLILGDRNTDKLIF,TGTGCTCTTGGGGAGCTTGATACCCTTCTCCTGATACTGGGGGATAGAAACACCGATAAACTCATCTTT
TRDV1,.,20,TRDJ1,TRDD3,CALGEFGAGGYGFWTDKLIF,TGTGCTCTTGGGGAATTCGGTGCTGGGGGATACGGTTTTTGGACCGATAAACTCATCTTT
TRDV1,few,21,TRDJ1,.,CALGPPASYGRGIFLSDKLIF,TGTGCTCTTGGGCCCCCCGCTTCCTACGGTAGGGGGATCTTTTTATCGGATAAACTCATCTTT
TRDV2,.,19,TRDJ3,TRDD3,CACDTLGDTSSWDTRQMFF,TGTGCCTGTGACACCTTGGGGGATACGAGCTCCTGGGACACCCGACAGATGTTTTTC
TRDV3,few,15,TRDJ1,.,CAFILPEGRCDKLIF,TGTGCCTTTATCCTTCCGGAGGGTCGGTGCGATAAACTCATCTTT
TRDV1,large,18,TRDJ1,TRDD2,CALGELTFLLHWADKLIF,TGTGCTCTTGGGGAACTTACCTTCCTACTTCACTGGGCCGATAAACTCATCTTT
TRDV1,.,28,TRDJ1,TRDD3,CALGEGAILLSGGYKRGSPQLYTDKLIF,TGTGCTCTTGGGGAAGGCGCCATCCTACTGTCGGGGGGATACAAAAGAGGGTCTCCGCAGCTGTACACCGATAAACTCATCTTT
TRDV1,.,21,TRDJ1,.,CALGELKAPTWGFRNTDKLIF,TGTGCTCTTGGGGAACTTAAGGCCCCTACGTGGGGGTTCCGGAATACCGATAAACTCATCTTT
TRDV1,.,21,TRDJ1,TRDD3,CALGELGPSLLGDNRADKLIF,TGTGCTCTTGGGGAACTTGGGCCTTCCTTACTGGGGGATAATAGGGCCGATAAACTCATCTTT
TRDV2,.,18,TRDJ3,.,CACDTAVWSSWDTRQMFF,TGTGCCTGTGACACGGCCGTATGGAGCTCCTGGGACACCCGACAGATGTTTTTC
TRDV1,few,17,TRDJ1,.,CALGVKSPTSASDKLIF,TGTGCTCTTGGGGTGAAATCCCCCACCTCTGCCTCAGATAAACTCATCTTT
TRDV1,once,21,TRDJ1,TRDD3,CALGEGRGVPPTWGKADKLIF,TGTGCTCTTGGGGAAGGTCGAGGAGTCCCTCCTACCTGGGGGAAGGCCGATAAACTCATCTTT
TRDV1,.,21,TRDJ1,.,CALGERGNAYLKGTYTDKPIF,TGTGCTCTTGGGGAAAGGGGGAATGCCTACTTGAAGGGTACCTACACCGATAAACCCATCTTT
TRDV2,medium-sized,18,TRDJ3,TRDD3,CACDTGGYGSWDTRQMFF,TGTGCCTGTGACACCGGGGGATACGGGTCCTGGGACACCCGACAGATGTTTTTC
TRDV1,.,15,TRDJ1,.,CALGLNRVTTDKLIF,TGTGCTCTTGGGTTAAATAGGGTAACCACCGATAAACTCATCTTT
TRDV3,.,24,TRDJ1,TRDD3,CAFKGRALGVLGDTRPLHTDKLIF,TGTGCCTTTAAAGGCCGGGCACTAGGGGTACTGGGGGATACGCGACCGCTACACACCGATAAACTCATCTTT
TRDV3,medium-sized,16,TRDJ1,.,CASYLGGQTYTDKLIF,TGTGCCTCCTATCTAGGGGGACAAACCTACACCGATAAACTCATCTTT
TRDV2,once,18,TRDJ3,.,CACDPLGGLNRDTRQMFF,TGTGCCTGTGACCCACTAGGGGGCCTAAACCGGGACACCCGACAGATGTTTTTC
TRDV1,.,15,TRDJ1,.,CALGGQLDYTDKLIF,TGTGCTCTTGGGGGACAACTGGATTACACCGATAAACTCATCTTT
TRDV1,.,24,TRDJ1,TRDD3,CALGPIFLPIPYLVLGDPRDKLIF,TGTGCTCTTGGGCCCATCTTCCTACCGATCCCCTACTTAGTACTGGGGGATCCCCGCGATAAACTCATCTTT
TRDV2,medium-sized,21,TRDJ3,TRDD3,CACAEMITGGYSSWDTRQMFF,TGTGCCTGTGCCGAAATGATTACTGGGGGATACTCGTCCTGGGACACCCGACAGATGTTTTTC
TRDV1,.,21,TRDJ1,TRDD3,CALGESHLLGYGGPYTDKLIF,TGTGCTCTTGGGGAATCACACCTACTTGGTTATGGGGGACCTTACACCGATAAACTCATCTTT
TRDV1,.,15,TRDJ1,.,CALGEPLVDTDKLIF,TGTGCTCTTGGGGAACCTCTAGTTGACACCGATAAACTCATCTTT
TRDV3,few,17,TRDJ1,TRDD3,CAFKGIREGIRTDKLIF,TGTGCCTTCAAAGGGATAAGAGAAGGGATACGGACCGATAAACTCATCTTT
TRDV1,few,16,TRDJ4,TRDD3,CALGEGRGGIRRPLIF,TGTGCTCTTGGGGAAGGGCGTGGGGGGATACGCAGACCCCTGATCTTT
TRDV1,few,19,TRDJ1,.,CALGGLRPGDSLYTDKLIF,TGTGCTCTTGGGGGATTGAGACCGGGGGACTCCCTTTACACCGATAAACTCATCTTT